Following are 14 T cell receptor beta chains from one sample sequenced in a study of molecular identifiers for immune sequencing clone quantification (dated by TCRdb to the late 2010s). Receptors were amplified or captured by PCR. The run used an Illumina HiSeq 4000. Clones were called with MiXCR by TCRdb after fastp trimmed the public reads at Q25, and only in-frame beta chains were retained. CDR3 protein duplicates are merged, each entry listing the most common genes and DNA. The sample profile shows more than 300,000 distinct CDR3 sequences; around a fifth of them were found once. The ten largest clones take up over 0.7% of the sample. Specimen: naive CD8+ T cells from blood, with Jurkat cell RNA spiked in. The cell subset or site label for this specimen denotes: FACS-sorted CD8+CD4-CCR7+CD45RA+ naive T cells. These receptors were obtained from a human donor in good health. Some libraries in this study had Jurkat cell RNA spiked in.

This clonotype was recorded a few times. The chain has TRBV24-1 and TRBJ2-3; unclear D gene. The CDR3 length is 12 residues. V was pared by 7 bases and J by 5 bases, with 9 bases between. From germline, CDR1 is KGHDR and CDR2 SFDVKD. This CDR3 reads CATSGLKDTQYF. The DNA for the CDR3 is TGTGCCACCAGCGGGCTCAAAGATACGCAGTATTTT.

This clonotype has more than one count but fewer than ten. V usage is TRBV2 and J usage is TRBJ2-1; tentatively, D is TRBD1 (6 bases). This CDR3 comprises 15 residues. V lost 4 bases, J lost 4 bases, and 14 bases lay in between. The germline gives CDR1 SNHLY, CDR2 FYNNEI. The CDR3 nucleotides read TGTGCCAGCAGTGTCGACAGAGGGGGTTACAATGAGCAGTTCTTC. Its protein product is CASSVDRGGYNEQFF.

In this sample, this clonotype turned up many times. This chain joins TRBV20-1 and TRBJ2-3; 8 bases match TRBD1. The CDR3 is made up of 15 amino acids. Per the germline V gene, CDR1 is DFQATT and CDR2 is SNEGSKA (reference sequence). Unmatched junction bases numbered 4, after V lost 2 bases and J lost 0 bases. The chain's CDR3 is CSARPWTGSTDTQYF. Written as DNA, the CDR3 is TGCAGTGCTAGACCATGGACAGGGAGCACAGATACGCAGTATTTT.

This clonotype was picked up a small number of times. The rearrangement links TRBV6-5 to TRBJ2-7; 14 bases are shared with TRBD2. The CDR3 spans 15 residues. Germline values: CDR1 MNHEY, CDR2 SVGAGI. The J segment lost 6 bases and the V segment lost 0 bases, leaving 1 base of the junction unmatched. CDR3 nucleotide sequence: TGTGCCAGCAGTTACTCGACTAGCGGGAGGGGCGAGCAGTACTTC. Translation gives CASSYSTSGRGEQYF.

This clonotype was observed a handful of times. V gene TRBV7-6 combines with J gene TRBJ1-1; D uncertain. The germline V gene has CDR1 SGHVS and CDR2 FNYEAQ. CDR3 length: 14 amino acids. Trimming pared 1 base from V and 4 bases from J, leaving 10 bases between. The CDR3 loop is CASSLGSGFTEAFF. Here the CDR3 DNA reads TGTGCCAGCAGCTTAGGCTCCGGTTTCACTGAAGCTTTCTTT.

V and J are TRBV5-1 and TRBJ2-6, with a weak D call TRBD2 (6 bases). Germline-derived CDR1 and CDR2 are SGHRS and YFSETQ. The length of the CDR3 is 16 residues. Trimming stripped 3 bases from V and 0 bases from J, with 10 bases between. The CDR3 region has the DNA TGCGCCAGCAGCTCGGAGGGGTCCTCTGGGGCCAACGTCCTGACTTTC. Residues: CASSSEGSSGANVLTF.

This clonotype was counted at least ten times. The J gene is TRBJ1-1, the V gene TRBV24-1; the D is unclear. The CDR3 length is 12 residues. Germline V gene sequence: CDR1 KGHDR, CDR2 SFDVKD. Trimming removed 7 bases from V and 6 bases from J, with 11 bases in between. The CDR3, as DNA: TGTGCCACCAGCTTGGACGGATCTGAAGCTTTCTTT. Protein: CATSLDGSEAFF.

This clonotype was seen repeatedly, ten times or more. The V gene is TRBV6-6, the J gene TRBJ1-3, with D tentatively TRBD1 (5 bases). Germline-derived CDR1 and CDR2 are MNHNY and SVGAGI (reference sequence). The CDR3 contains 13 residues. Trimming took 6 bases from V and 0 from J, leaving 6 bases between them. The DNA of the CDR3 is TGTGCCAGCAGACAGGACTCTGGAAACACCATATATTTT. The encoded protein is CASRQDSGNTIYF.

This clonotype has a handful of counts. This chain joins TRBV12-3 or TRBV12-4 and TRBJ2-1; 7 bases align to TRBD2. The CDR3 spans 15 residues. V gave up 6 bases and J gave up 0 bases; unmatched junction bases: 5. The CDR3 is CASRLWGGSYNEQFF. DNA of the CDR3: TGTGCCAGCAGGCTTTGGGGGGGCTCCTACAATGAGCAGTTCTTC.

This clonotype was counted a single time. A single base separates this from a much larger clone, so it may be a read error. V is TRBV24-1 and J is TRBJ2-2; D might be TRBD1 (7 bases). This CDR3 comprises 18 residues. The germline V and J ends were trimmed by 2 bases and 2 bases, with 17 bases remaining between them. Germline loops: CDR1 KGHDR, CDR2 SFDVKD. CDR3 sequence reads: CATSDSRQGGINTGELFF. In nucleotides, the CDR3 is TGTGCCACCAGTGATTCCCGACAGGGAGGAATTAACACCGGGGAGCTGTTTTTT.

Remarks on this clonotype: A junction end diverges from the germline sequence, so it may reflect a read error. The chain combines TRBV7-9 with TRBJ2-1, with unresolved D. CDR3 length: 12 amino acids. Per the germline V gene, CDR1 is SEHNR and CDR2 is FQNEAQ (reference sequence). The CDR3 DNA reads TGTGCCAGCAGCCTAAGTCTCGATGAGCTGTTCTTC. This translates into CASSLSLDELFF.

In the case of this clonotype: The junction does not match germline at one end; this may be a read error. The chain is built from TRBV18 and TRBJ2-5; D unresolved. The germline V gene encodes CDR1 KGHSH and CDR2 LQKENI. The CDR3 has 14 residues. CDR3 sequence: CASSPPQYQGTQYF. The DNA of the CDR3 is TGTGCCAGCTCACCACCTCAGTACCAAGGGACCCAGTACTTC.

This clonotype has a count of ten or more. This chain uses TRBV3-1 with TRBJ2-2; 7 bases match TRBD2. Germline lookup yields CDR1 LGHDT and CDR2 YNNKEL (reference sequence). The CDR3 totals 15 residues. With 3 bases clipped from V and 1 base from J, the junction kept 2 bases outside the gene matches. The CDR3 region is CASSHQRGNTGELFF. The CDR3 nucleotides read TGTGCCAGCAGCCACCAGCGGGGGAACACCGGGGAGCTGTTTTTT.

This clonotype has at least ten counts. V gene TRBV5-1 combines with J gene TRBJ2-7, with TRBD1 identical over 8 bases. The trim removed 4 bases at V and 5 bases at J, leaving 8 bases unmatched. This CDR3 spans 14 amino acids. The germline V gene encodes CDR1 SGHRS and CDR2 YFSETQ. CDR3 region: CASSTGQGPHEQYF. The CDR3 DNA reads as TGCGCCAGCAGCACAGGACAGGGTCCTCACGAGCAGTACTTC.